Listed below are T cell receptor beta chains from one sample, sequenced in a study of T cell changes during pregnancy in multiple sclerosis. Sequencing was performed with immunoSEQ multiplex PCR; in TCRdb, only in-frame clones are kept and a portion is missing. The table lists 80,000 to 100,000 clones, around 92% of them singletons. Specimen: peripheral blood, collected in the first trimester of pregnancy. All receptors come from a female donor with multiple sclerosis, enrolled in a pregnancy study. Each CDR3 is given with its conserved first and last residue. A D gene is named only where the DNA matches it firmly. Rows may omit the clone size; those that give it use once, few, many or a size class.

d_call: TRBD2; v_call: TRBV11-3; j_call: TRBJ2-1; clone_size: NA; cdr3_nt: TGTGCCAGCAGCTCTAGCGGGCCCTCCTACAATGAGCAGTTCTTC; cdr3_aa: CASSSSGPSYNEQFF
d_call: NA; v_call: TRBV27; j_call: TRBJ1-3; clone_size: NA; cdr3_nt: TGTGCCAGCAGTCCCGACAGGTTAAGCTCTGGAAACACCATATATTTT; cdr3_aa: CASSPDRLSSGNTIYF
d_call: NA; v_call: TRBV27; j_call: TRBJ2-6; clone_size: NA; cdr3_nt: TGTGCCACCAAAGGCGGGGCTGGGGCCAACGTCCTGACTTTC; cdr3_aa: CATKGGAGANVLTF
d_call: NA; v_call: TRBV2; j_call: TRBJ2-7; clone_size: NA; cdr3_nt: TGTGCCAGCGACACAGGAAACGAGCAGTACTTC; cdr3_aa: CASDTGNEQYF
d_call: TRBD1; v_call: TRBV28; j_call: TRBJ2-1; clone_size: NA; cdr3_nt: TGTGCCAGCAGTGTCAGGGGGCGGGGCAATGAGCAGTTCTTC; cdr3_aa: CASSVRGRGNEQFF
d_call: TRBD2; v_call: TRBV7-2; j_call: TRBJ2-5; clone_size: NA; cdr3_nt: TGTGCCAGCAGCTTAGGCGCGGGAGGGCCTGAGACCCAGTACTTC; cdr3_aa: CASSLGAGGPETQYF
d_call: TRBD1; v_call: TRBV29-1; j_call: TRBJ1-1; clone_size: NA; cdr3_nt: TGCAGCGTTGATGGACAGGGCTCCCTAACTGAAGCTTTCTTT; cdr3_aa: CSVDGQGSLTEAFF
d_call: TRBD1; v_call: TRBV28; j_call: TRBJ1-4; clone_size: NA; cdr3_nt: TGTGCCAGCAGCAGTGGGACAGTTCGTGAAAAACTGTTTTTT; cdr3_aa: CASSSGTVREKLFF
d_call: NA; v_call: TRBV6-1; j_call: TRBJ2-1; clone_size: few; cdr3_nt: TGTGCCAGCAGAAGCGGCCGGGCCGGCTACAATGAGCAGTTCTTC; cdr3_aa: CASRSGRAGYNEQFF
d_call: TRBD1; v_call: TRBV27; j_call: TRBJ2-7; clone_size: NA; cdr3_nt: TGTGCCAGCAGTTTATCGGGGACAGGGCAGCGGTCCGAGCAGTACTTC; cdr3_aa: CASSLSGTGQRSEQYF
d_call: NA; v_call: TRBV5-1; j_call: TRBJ1-1; clone_size: NA; cdr3_nt: TGCGCCAGCAGCTTAGTCTCGACTATTGGTACTGAAGCTTTCTTT; cdr3_aa: CASSLVSTIGTEAFF
d_call: TRBD1; v_call: TRBV7-9; j_call: TRBJ1-1; clone_size: NA; cdr3_nt: TGTGCCAGCAGGAAACTAGGGACAGAGAACACTGAAGCTTTCTTT; cdr3_aa: CASRKLGTENTEAFF
d_call: NA; v_call: TRBV19; j_call: TRBJ2-3; clone_size: NA; cdr3_nt: TGTGCCAGTAGTATCACGGGAGACACAGATACGCAGTATTTT; cdr3_aa: CASSITGDTDTQYF
d_call: TRBD1; v_call: TRBV15; j_call: TRBJ2-7; clone_size: NA; cdr3_nt: TGTGCCACCAGCATCGGACAGGGGAGATCCTACGAGCAGTACTTC; cdr3_aa: CATSIGQGRSYEQYF
d_call: TRBD2; v_call: TRBV27; j_call: TRBJ2-1; clone_size: NA; cdr3_nt: TGTGCCAGCAGTTTAGGGGGACTAGCGGGAGGTGAGCAGTTCTTC; cdr3_aa: CASSLGGLAGGEQFF
d_call: TRBD1; v_call: TRBV28; j_call: TRBJ1-5; clone_size: NA; cdr3_nt: TGTGCCAGCCTCTCTGGGACAGGGGCCTTAGATAGCAATCAGCCCCAGCATTTT; cdr3_aa: CASLSGTGALDSNQPQHF
d_call: NA; v_call: TRBV27; j_call: TRBJ1-5; clone_size: NA; cdr3_nt: TGTGCCACCCCGGGACATGCGAGCAATCAGCCCCAGCATTTT; cdr3_aa: CATPGHASNQPQHF
d_call: TRBD1; v_call: TRBV6-4; j_call: TRBJ1-2; clone_size: few; cdr3_nt: TGTGCCAGCAGTGAACCGGGACAGGGAGACTATGGCTACACCTTC; cdr3_aa: CASSEPGQGDYGYTF
d_call: TRBD2; v_call: TRBV28; j_call: TRBJ2-7; clone_size: NA; cdr3_nt: TGTGCCAGCAATGTGCCTAGCGGGACCGAGCAGTACTTC; cdr3_aa: CASNVPSGTEQYF
d_call: NA; v_call: TRBV13; j_call: TRBJ2-7; clone_size: NA; cdr3_nt: TGTGCCAGCAGCAACCGGGACTCCGACCATAACGAGCAGTACTTC; cdr3_aa: CASSNRDSDHNEQYF
d_call: TRBD1; v_call: TRBV5-1; j_call: TRBJ2-1; clone_size: NA; cdr3_nt: TGCGCCAGCAGCCCAAGGGACAGGGGACAGTACAATGAGCAGTTCTTC; cdr3_aa: CASSPRDRGQYNEQFF
d_call: TRBD2; v_call: TRBV7-9; j_call: TRBJ2-7; clone_size: NA; cdr3_nt: TGTGCCAGCAGCTTAGGCCGGAGCGGGGATGAGCAGTACTTC; cdr3_aa: CASSLGRSGDEQYF
d_call: NA; v_call: TRBV19; j_call: TRBJ1-1; clone_size: NA; cdr3_nt: TGTGCCAGTAGCAATCAGGGAAAGAACACTGAAGCTTTCTTT; cdr3_aa: CASSNQGKNTEAFF
d_call: TRBD1; v_call: TRBV10-3; j_call: TRBJ2-7; clone_size: NA; cdr3_nt: TGTGCCATCAGTGATGGGACAGGGAGCGAGCAGTACTTC; cdr3_aa: CAISDGTGSEQYF
d_call: TRBD2; v_call: TRBV5-6; j_call: TRBJ2-3; clone_size: NA; cdr3_nt: TGTGCCAGCAGCGCTTCCCTGCTAGCGGGAGGGGTCACAGATACGCAGTATTTT; cdr3_aa: CASSASLLAGGVTDTQYF
d_call: TRBD2; v_call: TRBV19; j_call: TRBJ2-1; clone_size: once; cdr3_nt: TGTGCCAGTAGTAGCGCTAGCGGGGGGTGGGGGTATAGGCAGTTCTTC; cdr3_aa: CASSSASGGWGYRQFF
d_call: TRBD1; v_call: TRBV11-3; j_call: TRBJ2-2; clone_size: NA; cdr3_nt: TGTGCCAGCAGCTTAGAAGTACAGGGGAAGCTGTTTTTT; cdr3_aa: CASSLEVQGKLFF
d_call: NA; v_call: TRBV6-5; j_call: TRBJ2-3; clone_size: NA; cdr3_nt: TGTGCCAGCAGTTACTTCAACAGGGCAGATACGCAGTATTTT; cdr3_aa: CASSYFNRADTQYF
d_call: NA; v_call: TRBV6-1; j_call: TRBJ2-7; clone_size: once; cdr3_nt: TGTGCCAGCAGTGAAGTGGGGGGGCGCATCTACGAGCAGTACTTC; cdr3_aa: CASSEVGGRIYEQYF
d_call: NA; v_call: TRBV7-7; j_call: TRBJ2-5; clone_size: NA; cdr3_nt: TGTGCTAGCAGCTTAGCGCGCATGGAGGCAGGGGACCAAGAGACCCAGTACTTC; cdr3_aa: CASSLARMEAGDQETQYF
d_call: NA; v_call: TRBV28; j_call: TRBJ1-1; clone_size: few; cdr3_nt: TGTGCCAGCAGTTTGGCAAACAGGAAAATGAACACTGAAGCTTTCTTT; cdr3_aa: CASSLANRKMNTEAFF
d_call: NA; v_call: TRBV4-2; j_call: TRBJ2-4; clone_size: NA; cdr3_nt: TGTGCCAGCAGCCAACAGAACATTCAGTACTTC; cdr3_aa: CASSQQNIQYF
d_call: NA; v_call: TRBV5-1; j_call: TRBJ2-6; clone_size: NA; cdr3_nt: TGCGCCAGCAGCTTGGGCGGCCTCGAGGGCGCGGGGGCCAACGTCCTGACTTTC; cdr3_aa: CASSLGGLEGAGANVLTF
d_call: TRBD2; v_call: TRBV11-2; j_call: TRBJ2-4; clone_size: NA; cdr3_nt: TGTGCCAGCAGCTTAGTTTTAGCTAGCGGGAGGAATCGGAACATTCAGTACTTC; cdr3_aa: CASSLVLASGRNRNIQYF
d_call: NA; v_call: TRBV28; j_call: TRBJ1-5; clone_size: NA; cdr3_nt: TGTGCCAGCAGTCGTAATCAGCCCCAGCATTTT; cdr3_aa: CASSRNQPQHF
d_call: NA; v_call: TRBV4-3; j_call: TRBJ2-5; clone_size: NA; cdr3_nt: TGCGCCAGCAGCCAAGGAGGGGGGGGACAAGAGACCCAGTACTTC; cdr3_aa: CASSQGGGGQETQYF
d_call: TRBD2; v_call: TRBV7-2; j_call: TRBJ2-5; clone_size: NA; cdr3_nt: TGTGCCAGCAGCTCAGGACTAGCGGGAGTGCTCGGGTCAGAGACCCAGTACTTC; cdr3_aa: CASSSGLAGVLGSETQYF
d_call: TRBD2; v_call: TRBV6-1; j_call: TRBJ2-2; clone_size: NA; cdr3_nt: TGTGCCAGCAGTGAAACCCGCGCCGGGCTAGCGGGAGGGCCAGGGGAGCTGTTTTTT; cdr3_aa: CASSETRAGLAGGPGELFF
d_call: TRBD2; v_call: TRBV4-3; j_call: TRBJ2-1; clone_size: NA; cdr3_nt: TGCGCCAGCAGCCAAGTGGGGGGGGGTAATGAGCAGTTCTTC; cdr3_aa: CASSQVGGGNEQFF
d_call: TRBD2; v_call: TRBV13; j_call: TRBJ2-2; clone_size: once; cdr3_nt: TGTGCCAGCAGCTTAATGTCTCAACTAGCGTCCGACACCGGGGAGCTGTTTTTT; cdr3_aa: CASSLMSQLASDTGELFF
d_call: TRBD1; v_call: TRBV27; j_call: TRBJ1-2; clone_size: NA; cdr3_nt: TGTGCCAGCAGTTCAACAGGGGGCTACGGCTACACCTTC; cdr3_aa: CASSSTGGYGYTF
d_call: TRBD1; v_call: TRBV2; j_call: TRBJ2-5; clone_size: NA; cdr3_nt: TGTGCCAGCAGCAGAGACAGGGGGCGCCTGGAGACCCAGTACTTC; cdr3_aa: CASSRDRGRLETQYF
d_call: NA; v_call: TRBV27; j_call: TRBJ2-3; clone_size: once; cdr3_nt: TGTGCCACCAGAGAAGAGGGAAGCACAGATACGCAGTATTTT; cdr3_aa: CATREEGSTDTQYF
d_call: TRBD1; v_call: TRBV5-6; j_call: TRBJ2-7; clone_size: NA; cdr3_nt: TGTGCCAGCAGCCAACAGAGACAGGGTTACGAGCAGTACTTC; cdr3_aa: CASSQQRQGYEQYF
d_call: NA; v_call: TRBV2; j_call: TRBJ2-7; clone_size: NA; cdr3_nt: TGTGCCGGGTCTGTTGGGGGGACTTCCTACGAGCAGTACTTC; cdr3_aa: CAGSVGGTSYEQYF